This is a list of T cell receptor beta chains from one sample in a study of PD-1 blockade in classical Hodgkin lymphoma. Using immunoSEQ multiplex PCR, the repertoire was profiled, and TCRdb retains in-frame clones only, with some absent. Counted here are about 2,500 clones, 80% to 90% occurring once; the ten biggest clones make up approximately 1.5%. Sequences were derived from CD4+ T cells from blood, sampled at baseline. These receptors were taken from a human donor with classical Hodgkin lymphoma. Both conserved end residues are part of each CDR3. The order of the fields is J gene, D gene, V gene, clone size, CDR3 DNA, CDR3 protein. D genes are given only for firm matches. Clone size is not always given. Where it is, it says once, few, many or a class for expanded clones.

>TRBJ1-4|.|TRBV2|.
TGTGCCAGCAAGGAGATAGGGAAACTGTTTTTT
CASKEIGKLFF
>TRBJ1-4|TRBD1|TRBV5-8|once
TGTGCCAGCAGCTTGTGGGACAGCCTATATAATGAAAAACTGTTTTTT
CASSLWDSLYNEKLFF
>TRBJ1-2|.|TRBV2|.
TGTGCCAGCAGTGAGGGGACTTTCAAAAGGGGCTACACCTTC
CASSEGTFKRGYTF
>TRBJ2-3|TRBD2|TRBV7-9|.
TGTGCCAGCAGCCTAGCGGGGGTGGCGACAGATACGCAGTATTTT
CASSLAGVATDTQYF
>TRBJ2-2|TRBD1|TRBV9|.
TGTGCCATGACAGGGCGGAACACCGGGGAGCTGTTTTTT
CAMTGRNTGELFF
>TRBJ1-5|.|TRBV6-5|.
TGTGCCAGCAGTTACGGGGTTAATCAGCCCCAGCATTTT
CASSYGVNQPQHF
>TRBJ1-1|.|TRBV7-9|.
TGTGCCAGCAGCTCCAGGGCTTTCTTT
CASSSRAFF
>TRBJ1-5|.|TRBV5-1|.
TGCGCCAGCAGCTTTGATAGCAATCAGCCCCAGCATTTT
CASSFDSNQPQHF
>TRBJ2-1|.|TRBV11-2|.
TGTGCCAGCAGCTTGTCCAGGGCTCGCGTCGATGAGCAGTTCTTC
CASSLSRARVDEQFF
>TRBJ2-1|TRBD2|TRBV6-6|.
TGTGCCAGCAGTTACGCGGGAGTGGGCTCGGGTGAGCAGTTCTTC
CASSYAGVGSGEQFF
>TRBJ2-7|.|TRBV7-2|.
TGTGCCAGCAGCTTAGAGGGGGGACCCTACGAGCAGTACTTC
CASSLEGGPYEQYF
>TRBJ2-3|TRBD2|TRBV4-3|.
TGCGCCAGCAGCCAAGGACTAGCGGGAGGGGGAAGGGCAGATACGCAGTATTTT
CASSQGLAGGGRADTQYF
>TRBJ1-4|.|TRBV27|.
TGTGCCAGCAGTCCCCTAGTGAGGGATTATCAAAAACTGTTTTTT
CASSPLVRDYQKLFF
>TRBJ2-7|TRBD2|TRBV28|.
TGTGCCAGCAGAGGACTAGCGGGTCTCTACGAGCAGTACTTC
CASRGLAGLYEQYF
>TRBJ2-1|TRBD2|TRBV5-1|.
TGCGCCAGCAGCTCTCCTAGCGGGGGCAACAATGAGCAGTTCTTC
CASSSPSGGNNEQFF
>TRBJ2-7|.|TRBV5-6|.
TGTGCCAGCAGCTGGGGAGGGGGTGCCTACGAGCAGTACTTC
CASSWGGGAYEQYF
>TRBJ2-7|.|TRBV2|.
TGTGCCACAAGGGACGACTCCTACGAGCAGTACTTC
CATRDDSYEQYF
>TRBJ2-3|.|TRBV11-2|.
TGTGCCAGCAGCTTAGCCCCACACCGGCCCCTAGCGAATTTT
CASSLAPHRPLANF
>TRBJ2-2|.|TRBV10-3|few
TGTGCCATCAGTGAAAGTCAGGGGGGTTCCGGGGAGCTGTTTTTT
CAISESQGGSGELFF
>TRBJ1-1|.|TRBV5-1|.
TGCGCCAGCAGCTTGGACACTAACACTGAAGCTTTCTTT
CASSLDTNTEAFF
>TRBJ2-5|.|TRBV5-6|once
TGTGCCAGCAAGGTCGGAACTAGAGAGACCCAGTACTTC
CASKVGTRETQYF
>TRBJ2-7|TRBD2|TRBV29-1|.
TGCAGCGTTGAAGGGAATCCGACTAGCGGGATCACCTACGAGCAGTACTTC
CSVEGNPTSGITYEQYF